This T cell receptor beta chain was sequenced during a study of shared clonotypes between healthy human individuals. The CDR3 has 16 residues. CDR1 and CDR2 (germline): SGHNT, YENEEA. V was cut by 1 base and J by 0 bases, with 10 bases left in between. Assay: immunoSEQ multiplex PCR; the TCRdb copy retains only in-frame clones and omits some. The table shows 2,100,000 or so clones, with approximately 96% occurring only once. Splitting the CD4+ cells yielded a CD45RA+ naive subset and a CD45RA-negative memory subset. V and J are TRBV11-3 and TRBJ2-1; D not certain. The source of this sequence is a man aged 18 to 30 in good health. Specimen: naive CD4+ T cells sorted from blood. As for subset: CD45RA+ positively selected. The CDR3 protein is CASSLGATSSYNEQFF. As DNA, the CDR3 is TGTGCCAGCAGCTTAGGGGCCACCAGCTCCTACAATGAGCAGTTCTTC.